The clone carrying this TCR beta chain turned up a few times. Its antigen remains unknown. Primers: 60 Vbeta forward and 13 Jbeta reverse. The data were produced by immunoSEQ multiplex PCR, yet TCRdb's version contains in-frame clones alone and is incomplete. The data contain 90,000 to 130,000 clones, nearly 75% of them seen just once; the ten biggest clones take up 4.8%. This entry is derived from a study of cytomegalovirus exposure and HLA in healthy donors. The wider study: Inside one of the first data releases sat tens of millions of unique TCRs taken from HLA-typed donors.

Study-level points and caveats: Later genetic work tied a missense DCLRE1C variant to beta-chain V and J trimming. The Asian-associated ancestry cluster reportedly had fewer N-insertions than the approximately 700-donor mean in a later analysis. Productive status was seen about 87% or about 30% of the time for most TCR beta V segments in an earlier analysis.

Germline V gene lookup returns CDR1 LGHNA and CDR2 YSLEER. This CDR3 has 15 amino acids. V gave up 0 bases and J gave up 0 bases, with 8 bases separating them. This rearrangement joins TRBV4-3 to TRBJ1-1; D ambiguous. The TCR sequence derives from a man aged 25 to 40 in good health and CMV-seropositive. Material for sequencing was PBMCs. CDR3 in amino acids: CASSQDRILNTEAFF. The CDR3 DNA reads as TGCGCCAGCAGCCAAGACAGAATCCTGAACACTGAAGCTTTCTTT.